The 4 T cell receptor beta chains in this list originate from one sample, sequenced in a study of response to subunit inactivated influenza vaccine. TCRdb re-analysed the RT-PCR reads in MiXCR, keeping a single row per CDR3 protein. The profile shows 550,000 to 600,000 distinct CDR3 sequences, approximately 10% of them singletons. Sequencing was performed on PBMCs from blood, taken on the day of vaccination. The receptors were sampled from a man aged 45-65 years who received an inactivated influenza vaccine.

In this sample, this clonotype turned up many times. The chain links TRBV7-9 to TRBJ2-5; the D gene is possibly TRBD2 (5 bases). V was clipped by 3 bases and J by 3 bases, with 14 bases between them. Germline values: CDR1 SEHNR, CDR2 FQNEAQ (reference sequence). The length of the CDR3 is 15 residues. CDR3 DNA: TGTGCCAGCAGCTTTTTTGGCGGGCCAGAAGAGACCCAGTACTTC. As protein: CASSFFGGPEETQYF.

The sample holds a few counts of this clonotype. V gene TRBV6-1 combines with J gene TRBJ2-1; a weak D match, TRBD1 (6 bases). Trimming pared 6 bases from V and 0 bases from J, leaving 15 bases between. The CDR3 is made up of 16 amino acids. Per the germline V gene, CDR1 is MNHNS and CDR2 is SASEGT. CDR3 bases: TGTGCCAGCAGAGCGACAGGTTTCAGCTCCTACAATGAGCAGTTCTTC. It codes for CASRATGFSSYNEQFF.

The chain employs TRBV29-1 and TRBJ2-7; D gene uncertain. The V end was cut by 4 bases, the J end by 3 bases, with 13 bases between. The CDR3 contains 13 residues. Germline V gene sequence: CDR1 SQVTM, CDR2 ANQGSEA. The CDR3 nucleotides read TGCAGCGTTGCTCTAGGCAGGAGCTACGAGCAGTACTTC. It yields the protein CSVALGRSYEQYF.

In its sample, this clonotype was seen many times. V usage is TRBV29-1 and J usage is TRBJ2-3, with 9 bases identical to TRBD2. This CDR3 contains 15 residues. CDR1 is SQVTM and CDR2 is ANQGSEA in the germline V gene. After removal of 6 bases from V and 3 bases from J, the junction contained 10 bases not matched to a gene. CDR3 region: CSVTILAGGTDTQYF. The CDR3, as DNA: TGCAGCGTGACCATACTAGCGGGTGGGACAGATACGCAGTATTTT.